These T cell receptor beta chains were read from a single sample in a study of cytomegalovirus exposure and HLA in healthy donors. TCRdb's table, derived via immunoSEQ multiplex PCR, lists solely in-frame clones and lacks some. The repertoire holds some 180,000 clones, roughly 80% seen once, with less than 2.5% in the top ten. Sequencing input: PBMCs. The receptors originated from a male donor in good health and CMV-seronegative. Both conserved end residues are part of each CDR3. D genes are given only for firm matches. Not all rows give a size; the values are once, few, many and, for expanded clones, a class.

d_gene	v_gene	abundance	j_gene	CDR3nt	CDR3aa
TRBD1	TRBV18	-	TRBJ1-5	TGTGCCAGCACCGGACAGGGCAATCAGCCCCAGCATTTT	CASTGQGNQPQHF
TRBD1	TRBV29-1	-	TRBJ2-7	TGCAGCGTTGCAGGGGGCGAGCAGTACTTC	CSVAGGEQYF
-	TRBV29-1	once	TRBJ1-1	TGCAGCGTTAGCGGCAGGGGCTACACTGAAGCTTTCTTT	CSVSGRGYTEAFF
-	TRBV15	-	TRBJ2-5	TGTGCCACCAGCAGAGCACGGGGGTCCCAAGGGGAGACCCAGTACTTC	CATSRARGSQGETQYF
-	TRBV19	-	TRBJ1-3	TGTGCCAGTAGTAGAATTGCGCGGTATGGAAACACCATATATTTT	CASSRIARYGNTIYF
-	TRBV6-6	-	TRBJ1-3	TGTGCCAGCAGTTACGGGGAGGGCTCTGGAAACACCATATATTTT	CASSYGEGSGNTIYF
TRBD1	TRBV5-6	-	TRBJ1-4	TGTGCCAGCAGCTTGGCGGGACAGGGGTCTGCAACTAATGAAAAACTGTTTTTT	CASSLAGQGSATNEKLFF
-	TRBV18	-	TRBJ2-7	TGTGCCAGCTCACCACTCCAGGGTAGCGAGCAGTACTTC	CASSPLQGSEQYF
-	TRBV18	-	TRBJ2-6	TGTGCCAGCTCACCCTTTAGGTCGGGTCAGAGCTCTGGGGCCAACGTCCTGACTTTC	CASSPFRSGQSSGANVLTF
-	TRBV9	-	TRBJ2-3	TGTGCCAGCAGCCCCTGGGGAGAAGATACGCAGTATTTT	CASSPWGEDTQYF
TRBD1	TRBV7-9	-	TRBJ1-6	TGTGCCAGCAGTCAGGACAGGGGGTATCATAATTCACCCCTCCACTTT	CASSQDRGYHNSPLHF
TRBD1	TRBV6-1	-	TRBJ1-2	TGTGCCAGCAGTGACTCGAGACAGGGTATGGGCTACACCTTC	CASSDSRQGMGYTF
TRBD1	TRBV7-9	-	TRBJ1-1	TGTGCCAGCAGCCTACGGACAGGGGCCGGGACTGAAGCTTTCTTT	CASSLRTGAGTEAFF
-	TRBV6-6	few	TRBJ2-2	TGTGCCAGCAGTTACTCGGGCTATCCCGGGGAGCTGTTTTTT	CASSYSGYPGELFF
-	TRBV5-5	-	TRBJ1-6	TGTGCCAGCAGCTTGGAGCAGAGGCCAAGAGATTCACCCCTCCACTTT	CASSLEQRPRDSPLHF
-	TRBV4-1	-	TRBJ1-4	TGCGCCAGCAGCCAAGTCAAAGAAAAACTGTTTTTT	CASSQVKEKLFF
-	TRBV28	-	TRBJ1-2	TGTGCCAGCAGATCCGGGACAACTCCGAGCTATGGCTACACCTTC	CASRSGTTPSYGYTF
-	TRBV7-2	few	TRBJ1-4	TGTGCCAGCAGCTTAGGGGCAGGGGTCGGGGAAAAACTGTTTTTT	CASSLGAGVGEKLFF
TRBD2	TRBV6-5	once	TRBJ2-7	TGTGCCAGCAGTCGGGGGGGGGCCGAGCAGTACTTC	CASSRGGAEQYF
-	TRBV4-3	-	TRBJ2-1	TGCGCCAGCAGCCAAGATGCGACAACCGAGCAGTTCTTC	CASSQDATTEQFF
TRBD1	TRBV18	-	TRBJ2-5	TGTGCCAGCTCATATACACAGGGGGCCGAGACCCAGTACTTC	CASSYTQGAETQYF
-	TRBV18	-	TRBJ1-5	TGTGCCAGCTCAATGGTCAGCGATCAGCCCCAGCATTTT	CASSMVSDQPQHF
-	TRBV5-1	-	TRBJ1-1	TGCGCCAGCAGCGAACAGGGGAACACTGAAGCTTTCTTT	CASSEQGNTEAFF
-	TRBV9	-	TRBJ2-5	TGTGCCAGCAGCGCAACCTTTGTTCAGGAGACCCAGTACTTC	CASSATFVQETQYF
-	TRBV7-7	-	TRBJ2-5	TGTGCTAGCAGCTTAGCGCCAGGATCCTTTGAGACCCAGTACTTC	CASSLAPGSFETQYF
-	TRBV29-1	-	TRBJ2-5	TGCAGCTATTGGTCGGGGATGCGGGAGACCCAGTACTTC	CSYWSGMRETQYF
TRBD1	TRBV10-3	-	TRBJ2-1	TGTGCCATCAGGATACAGGGGGATGAGCAGTTCTTC	CAIRIQGDEQFF
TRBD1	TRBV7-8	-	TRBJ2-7	TGTGCCAGCAGCTTAAGGGACAGCTCCGCCTACGAGCAGTACTTC	CASSLRDSSAYEQYF
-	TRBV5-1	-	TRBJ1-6	TGCGCCAGCAGCTTGAGTCCAGGGTCCTATAATTCACCCCTCCACTTT	CASSLSPGSYNSPLHF
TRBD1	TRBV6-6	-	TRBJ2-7	TGTGCCAGCAGGACGACAGGGGTCCACGAGCAGTACTTC	CASRTTGVHEQYF
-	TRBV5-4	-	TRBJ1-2	TGTGCCAGCAGCTCGGAGGCAGGAAACTATGGCTACACCTTC	CASSSEAGNYGYTF
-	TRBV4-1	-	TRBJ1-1	TGCGCCAGCAGCCAAGATGGGAGTATGAACACTGAAGCTTTCTTT	CASSQDGSMNTEAFF
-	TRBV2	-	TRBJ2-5	TGTGCCAGCAGGGCGAGGGTGTTGGGGACCCAGTACTTC	CASRARVLGTQYF
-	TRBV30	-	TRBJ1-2	TGTGCCTGGAGTGTACCGAGTGGTGGCTACACCTTC	CAWSVPSGGYTF
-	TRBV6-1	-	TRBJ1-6	TGTGCCAGCAGTGAGGCTGAGGTTCACTATAATTCACCCCTCCACTTT	CASSEAEVHYNSPLHF
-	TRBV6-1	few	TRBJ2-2	TGTGCCAGCAGTGAAAGATTGTTGGGGGGGGGCGAGGCCGGGGAGCTGTTTTTT	CASSERLLGGGEAGELFF
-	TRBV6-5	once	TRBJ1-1	TGTGCCAGCAGTTACGGCTACGGGGGGAGAGCTGAAGCTTTCTTT	CASSYGYGGRAEAFF
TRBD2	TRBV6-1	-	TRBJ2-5	TGTGCCAGCACCGGCGGGGGGGCCGGGAAAAAGACCCAGTACTTC	CASTGGGAGKKTQYF
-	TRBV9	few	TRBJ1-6	TGTGCCAGCAGCGTGGACATCTTGGGTTCACCCCTCCACTTT	CASSVDILGSPLHF
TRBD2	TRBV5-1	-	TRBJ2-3	TGCGCCAGCAGCTGGGGGGGAGGCACAGATACGCAGTATTTT	CASSWGGGTDTQYF
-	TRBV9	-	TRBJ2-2	TGTGCCAGCAGCGGGGCAGGGAACACCGGGGAGCTGTTTTTT	CASSGAGNTGELFF
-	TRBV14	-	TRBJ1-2	TGTGCCAGCAGCCGGAACCTAGCGGAGGGCTACACCTTC	CASSRNLAEGYTF
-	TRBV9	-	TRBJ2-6	TGTGCCAGCAAGGAGGGGTCGAGTTCTGGGGCCAACGTCCTGACTTTC	CASKEGSSSGANVLTF
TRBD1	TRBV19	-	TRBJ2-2	TGTGCCAGTAGTAAACAGGGGCGGGCCGGGGAGCTGTTTTTT	CASSKQGRAGELFF
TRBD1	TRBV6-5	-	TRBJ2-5	TGTGCCAGCAGTGTTGGACAGGGTAGGACCCAGTACTTC	CASSVGQGRTQYF